This T cell receptor beta chain was sequenced for a study of identical twins. General study findings and limits: Within monozygotic twins, out-of-frame TCR alpha sharing was underestimated by the models.

V was clipped by 0 bases and J by 7 bases; unmatched bases: 7. This CDR3 comprises 16 residues. CDR1 and CDR2 (germline): PRHDT, FYEKMQ (reference sequence). This clonotype has more than one count but fewer than ten. Its cognate antigen is unknown. TCRdb passed the 5' RACE reads through MiXCR, listing each CDR3 protein once. Here the sample spans roughly 200,000 distinct CDR3 sequences, approximately 16% being singletons. These data were likewise used in another study, on T cells expressing NK-cell markers. This second study notes: One of the eight sequenced donors was seronegative, whereas the other seven were HCMV-seropositive.

The chain has TRBV13 and TRBJ2-2; the match to TRBD2 covers 8 bases. Sequenced: CD8+ T cells sorted from blood. The sequence came from a young woman in good health. CDR3 amino acids: CASSLGEAGVVGELFF. In DNA form, the CDR3 reads TGTGCCAGCAGCTTAGGGGAAGCGGGAGTAGTCGGGGAGCTGTTTTTT.